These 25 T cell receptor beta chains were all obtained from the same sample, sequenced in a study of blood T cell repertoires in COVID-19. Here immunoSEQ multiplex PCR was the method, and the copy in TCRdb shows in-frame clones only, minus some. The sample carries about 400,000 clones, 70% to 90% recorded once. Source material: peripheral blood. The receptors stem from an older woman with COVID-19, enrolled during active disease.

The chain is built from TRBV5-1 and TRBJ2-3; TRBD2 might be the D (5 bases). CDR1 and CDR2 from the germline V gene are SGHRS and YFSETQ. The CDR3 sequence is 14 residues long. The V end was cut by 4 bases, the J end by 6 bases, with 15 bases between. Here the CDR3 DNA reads TGCGCCAGCAGCCAGGAAGGAGCGGCGGATACGCAGTATTTT. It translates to CASSQEGAADTQYF.

The CDR3 protein is CASSANYYEQYF. The CDR3, as DNA: TGTGCCAGCAGCGCTAACTACTACGAGCAGTACTTC. The J gene is TRBJ2-7, the V gene TRBV27; D is ambiguous. The CDR3 runs 12 residues. Germline lookup yields CDR1 MNHEY and CDR2 SMNVEV (reference sequence). Trimming stripped 6 bases from V and 3 bases from J, with 9 bases between.

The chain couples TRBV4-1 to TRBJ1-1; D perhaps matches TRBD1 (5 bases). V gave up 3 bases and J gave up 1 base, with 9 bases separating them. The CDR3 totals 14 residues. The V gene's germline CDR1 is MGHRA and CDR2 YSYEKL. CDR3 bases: TGCGCCAGCAGCCAGGGAGGGGAGAACACTGAAGCTTTCTTT. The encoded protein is CASSQGGENTEAFF.

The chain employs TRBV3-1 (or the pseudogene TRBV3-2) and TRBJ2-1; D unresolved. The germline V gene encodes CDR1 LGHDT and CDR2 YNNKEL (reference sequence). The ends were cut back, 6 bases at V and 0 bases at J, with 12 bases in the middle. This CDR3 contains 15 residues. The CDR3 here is CASRSTVSSYNEQFF. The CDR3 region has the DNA TGTGCCAGCAGGTCCACAGTTAGCTCCTACAATGAGCAGTTCTTC.

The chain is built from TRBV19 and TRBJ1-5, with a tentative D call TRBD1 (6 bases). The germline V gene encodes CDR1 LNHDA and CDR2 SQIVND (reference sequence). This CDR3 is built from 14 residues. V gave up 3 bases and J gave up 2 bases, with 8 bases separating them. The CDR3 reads CASSMAGGNQPQHF. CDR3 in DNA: TGTGCCAGTAGTATGGCAGGGGGCAATCAGCCCCAGCATTTT.

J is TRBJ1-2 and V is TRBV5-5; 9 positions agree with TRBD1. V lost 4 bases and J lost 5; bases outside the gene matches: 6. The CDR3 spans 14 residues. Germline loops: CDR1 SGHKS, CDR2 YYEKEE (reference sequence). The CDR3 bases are TGTGCCAGCAGCACAGACAGGGGGATGTATGGCTACACCTTC. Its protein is CASSTDRGMYGYTF.

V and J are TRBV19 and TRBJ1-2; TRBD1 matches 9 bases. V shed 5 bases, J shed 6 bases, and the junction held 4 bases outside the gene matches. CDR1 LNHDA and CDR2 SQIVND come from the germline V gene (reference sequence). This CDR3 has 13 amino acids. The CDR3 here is CASSPTGGDGYTF. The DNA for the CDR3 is TGTGCCAGTAGTCCCACAGGGGGCGATGGCTACACCTTC.

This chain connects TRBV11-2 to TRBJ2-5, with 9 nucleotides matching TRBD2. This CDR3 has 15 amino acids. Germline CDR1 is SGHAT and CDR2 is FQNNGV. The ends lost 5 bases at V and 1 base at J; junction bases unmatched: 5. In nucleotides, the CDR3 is TGTGCCAGCAGCCGCAGCGGGGGGATCCAAGAGACCCAGTACTTC. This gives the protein CASSRSGGIQETQYF.

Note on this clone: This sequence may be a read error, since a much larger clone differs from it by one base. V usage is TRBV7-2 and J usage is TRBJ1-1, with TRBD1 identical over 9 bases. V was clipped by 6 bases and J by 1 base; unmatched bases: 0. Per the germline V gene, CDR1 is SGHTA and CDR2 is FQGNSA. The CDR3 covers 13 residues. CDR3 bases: TGTGCCAGCAGGGGACAGGGGAACACTGAAGCTTTCTTT. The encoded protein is CASRGQGNTEAFF.

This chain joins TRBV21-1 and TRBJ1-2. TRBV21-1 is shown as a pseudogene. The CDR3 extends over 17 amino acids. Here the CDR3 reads CASSKEAVGGLDYGYTF. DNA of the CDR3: TGTGCCAGCAGCAAAGAAGCCGTGGGAGGGTTGGACTATGGCTACACCTTC.

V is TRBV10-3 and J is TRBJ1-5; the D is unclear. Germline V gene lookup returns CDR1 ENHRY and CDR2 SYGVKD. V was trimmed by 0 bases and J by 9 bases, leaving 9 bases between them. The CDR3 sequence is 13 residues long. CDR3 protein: CAISESIEGPQHF. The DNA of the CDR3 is TGTGCCATCAGTGAGTCGATCGAGGGGCCCCAGCATTTT.

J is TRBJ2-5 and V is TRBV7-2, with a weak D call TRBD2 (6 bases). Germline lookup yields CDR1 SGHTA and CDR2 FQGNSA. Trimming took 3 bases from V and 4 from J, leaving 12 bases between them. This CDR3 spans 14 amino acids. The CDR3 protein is CASSLMSGLETQYF. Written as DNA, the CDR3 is TGTGCCAGCAGCTTGATGAGCGGGTTAGAGACCCAGTACTTC.

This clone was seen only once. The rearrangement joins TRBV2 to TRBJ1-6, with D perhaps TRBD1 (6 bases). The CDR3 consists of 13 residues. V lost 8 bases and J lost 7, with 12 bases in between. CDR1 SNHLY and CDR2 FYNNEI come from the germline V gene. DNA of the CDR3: TGTGCCAGCCACAGGGAATCGAATTCACCCCTCCACTTT. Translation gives CASHRESNSPLHF.

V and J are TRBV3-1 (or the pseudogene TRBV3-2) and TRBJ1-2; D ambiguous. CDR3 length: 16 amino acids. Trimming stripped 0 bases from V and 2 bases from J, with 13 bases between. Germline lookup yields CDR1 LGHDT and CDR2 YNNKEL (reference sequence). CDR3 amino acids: CASSQERGVKNYGYTF. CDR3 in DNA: TGTGCCAGCAGCCAAGAACGCGGGGTAAAGAACTATGGCTACACCTTC.

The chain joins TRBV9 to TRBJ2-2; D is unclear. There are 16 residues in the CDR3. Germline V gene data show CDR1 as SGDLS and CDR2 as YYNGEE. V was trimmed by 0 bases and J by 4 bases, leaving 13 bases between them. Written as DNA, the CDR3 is TGTGCCAGCAGCGTAGCTTCAGGTCTTACCACCGGGGAGCTGTTTTTT. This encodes CASSVASGLTTGELFF. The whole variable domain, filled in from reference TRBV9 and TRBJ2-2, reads DSGVTQTPKHLITATGQRVTLRCSPRSGDLSVYWYQQSLDQGLQFLIQYYNGEERAKGNILERFSAQQFPDLHSELNLSSLELGDSALYFCASSVASGLTTGELFFGEGSRLTVL.

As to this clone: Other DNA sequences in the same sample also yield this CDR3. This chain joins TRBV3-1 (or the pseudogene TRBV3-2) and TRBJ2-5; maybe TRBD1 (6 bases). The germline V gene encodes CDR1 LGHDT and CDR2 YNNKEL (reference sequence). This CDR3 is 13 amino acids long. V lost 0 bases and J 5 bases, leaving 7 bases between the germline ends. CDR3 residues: CASSQDRGETQYF. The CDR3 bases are TGTGCCAGCAGCCAAGACAGGGGTGAGACCCAGTACTTC.

In DNA, the CDR3 is TGCGCCAGCAGCCAAGTACAGGGATTTTCCTACGAGCAGTACTTC. Protein product: CASSQVQGFSYEQYF. V is TRBV4-1 and J is TRBJ2-7; maybe TRBD1 (6 bases). Germline V lookup: CDR1 MGHRA, CDR2 YSYEKL. V lost 1 base and J lost 1, with 11 bases in between. The CDR3 spans 15 residues.

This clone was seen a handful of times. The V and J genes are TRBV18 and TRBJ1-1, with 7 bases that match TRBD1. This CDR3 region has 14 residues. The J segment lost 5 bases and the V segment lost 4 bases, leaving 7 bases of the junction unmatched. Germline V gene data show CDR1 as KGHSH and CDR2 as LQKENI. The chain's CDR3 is CASSLLQGITEAFF. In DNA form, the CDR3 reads TGTGCCAGCTCACTTCTACAGGGGATTACTGAAGCTTTCTTT.

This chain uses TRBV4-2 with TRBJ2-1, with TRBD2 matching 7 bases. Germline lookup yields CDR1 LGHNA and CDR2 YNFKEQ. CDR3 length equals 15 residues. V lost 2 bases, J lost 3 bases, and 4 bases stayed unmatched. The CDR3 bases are TGTGCCAGCAGCCAAACGAGCGGGGTCTACAATGAGCAGTTCTTC. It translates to CASSQTSGVYNEQFF.

CDR3 in DNA: TGTGCCAGCAGCCAGACAGGGGACACTGAAGCTTTCTTT. This codes for CASSQTGDTEAFF. This chain connects TRBV11-3 to TRBJ1-1, with 8 bases matching TRBD1. Germline V gives CDR1 SGHNT, CDR2 YENEEA. The J segment lost 3 bases and the V segment lost 5 bases, leaving 2 bases of the junction unmatched. The CDR3 extends over 13 amino acids.

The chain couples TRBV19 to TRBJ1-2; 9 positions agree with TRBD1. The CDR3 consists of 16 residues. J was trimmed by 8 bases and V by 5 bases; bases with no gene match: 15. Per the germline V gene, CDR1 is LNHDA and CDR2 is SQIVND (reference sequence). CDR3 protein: CASSDYWTGDTSGYTF. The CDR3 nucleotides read TGTGCCAGTAGTGACTACTGGACAGGGGATACGAGCGGCTACACCTTC. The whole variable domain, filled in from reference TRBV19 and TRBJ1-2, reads DGGITQSPKYLFRKEGQNVTLSCEQNLNHDAMYWYRQDPGQGLRLIYYSQIVNDFQKGDIAEGYSVSREKKESFPLTVTSAQKNPTAFYLCASSDYWTGDTSGYTFGSGTRLTVV.

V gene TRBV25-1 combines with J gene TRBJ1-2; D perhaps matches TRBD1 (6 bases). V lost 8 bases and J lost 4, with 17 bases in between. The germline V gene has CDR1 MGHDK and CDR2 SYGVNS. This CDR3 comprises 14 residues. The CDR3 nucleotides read TGTGCCAGCGTGGGGGCAGGGAGAGGCTATGGCTACACCTTC. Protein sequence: CASVGAGRGYGYTF.

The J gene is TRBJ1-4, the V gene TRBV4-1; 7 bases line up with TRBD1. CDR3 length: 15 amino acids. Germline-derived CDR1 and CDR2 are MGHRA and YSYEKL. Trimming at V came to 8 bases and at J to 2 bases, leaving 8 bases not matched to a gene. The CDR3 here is CASGEGGQTNEKLFF. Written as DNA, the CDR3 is TGCGCCAGCGGGGAAGGGGGACAGACTAATGAAAAACTGTTTTTT.

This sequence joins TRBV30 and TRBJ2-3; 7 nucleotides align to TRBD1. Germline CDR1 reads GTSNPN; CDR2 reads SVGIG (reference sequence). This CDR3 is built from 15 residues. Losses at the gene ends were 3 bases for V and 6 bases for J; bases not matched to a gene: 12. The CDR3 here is CAWSPGRGSSDTQYF. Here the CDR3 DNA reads TGTGCCTGGAGCCCGGGCAGGGGGAGCTCGGATACGCAGTATTTT.

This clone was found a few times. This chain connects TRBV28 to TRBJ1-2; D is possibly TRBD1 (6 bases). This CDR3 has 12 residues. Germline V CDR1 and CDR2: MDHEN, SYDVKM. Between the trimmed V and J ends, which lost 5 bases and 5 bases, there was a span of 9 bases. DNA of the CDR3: TGTGCCAGCAGTACCGGACAGTATGGCTACACCTTC. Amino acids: CASSTGQYGYTF.